Listed below are T cell receptor beta chains from one sample, sequenced in a study of tumor-infiltrating lymphocytes in oesophageal squamous cell carcinoma. Each CDR3 protein is one row after TCRdb ran MiXCR on the PCR reads. The sample has about 12,000 distinct CDR3 sequences, 50% to 65% seen once. The sequencing sample was made of esophageal tumor tissue. Receptors were obtained from a female donor with esophageal squamous cell carcinoma. Both conserved end residues are part of each CDR3. The D gene is left open where the match is weak. Size is omitted from some rows. Given values are once, few, many or a class for expanded clones.

j_gene | d_gene | v_gene | abundance | CDR3aa | CDR3nt
TRBJ2-3 | . | TRBV6-2/TRBV6-3 | . | CASSRSHPSDAQYF | TGTGCCAGCAGTCGCTCTCATCCTAGCGATGCGCAGTATTTT
TRBJ1-2 | TRBD1 | TRBV12-3/TRBV12-4 | . | CASSLGTGGDYGYTF | TGTGCCAGCAGTTTAGGGACAGGGGGCGACTATGGCTACACCTTC
TRBJ2-7 | . | TRBV7-9 | few | CASKDTREEGYEQYF | TGTGCCAGCAAGGACACACGAGAAGAAGGCTACGAGCAGTACTTC
TRBJ2-1 | TRBD2 | TRBV7-2 | . | CASSPITSGSYNEQFF | TGTGCCAGCAGCCCCATCACTAGCGGTAGTTACAATGAGCAGTTCTTC
TRBJ2-4 | TRBD1 | TRBV28 | . | CASRPLRGQVSQNIQYF | TGTGCCAGCAGACCTTTGAGGGGACAGGTCTCCCAAAACATTCAGTACTTC
TRBJ2-7 | . | TRBV12-3/TRBV12-4 | . | CASSLGRWGYEQYF | TGTGCCAGCAGCCTAGGACGGTGGGGCTACGAGCAGTACTTC
TRBJ1-2 | TRBD1 | TRBV6-1 | medium-sized | CASRTGTGWLDYGYTF | TGTGCCAGCAGAACCGGGACAGGGTGGTTGGACTATGGCTACACCTTC
TRBJ2-5 | . | TRBV7-9 | many | CASSLATGRYGQETQYF | TGTGCCAGCAGCTTAGCGACAGGTCGTTATGGGCAAGAGACCCAGTACTTC
TRBJ2-1 | TRBD2 | TRBV4-3 | . | CASSDQGLAGNEQFF | TGCGCCAGCTCTGACCAGGGACTAGCGGGAAATGAGCAGTTCTTC
TRBJ2-7 | TRBD1 | TRBV6-4 | . | CASSPPGQGLYEQYF | TGTGCCAGCAGTCCTCCGGGACAGGGGTTATACGAGCAGTACTTC
TRBJ1-2 | . | TRBV6-1 | . | CATPVDSPYGYTF | TGTGCCACCCCAGTCGACAGCCCCTATGGCTACACCTTC
TRBJ2-3 | TRBD2 | TRBV6-1 | many | CASSEPGGSDTQYF | TGTGCCAGCAGTGAACCGGGAGGGTCAGATACGCAGTATTTT
TRBJ2-5 | TRBD2 | TRBV7-3 | . | CASSLTSSGETQYF | TGTGCCAGCAGCTTAACGAGTAGCGGGGAGACCCAGTACTTC
TRBJ2-1 | . | TRBV7-8 | . | CASSFRENQETQFF | TGTGCCAGCAGCTTCCGGGAAAACCAAGAGACCCAGTTCTTC
TRBJ2-2 | . | TRBV12-3/TRBV12-4 | . | CAMCSGGSHTGELFF | TGTGCCATGTGCAGTGGGGGATCGCACACCGGGGAGCTGTTTTTT
TRBJ2-7 | TRBD1 | TRBV7-2 | . | CASSQLGQGYEQYF | TGTGCCAGCAGCCAACTCGGACAGGGCTACGAGCAGTACTTC
TRBJ2-7 | . | TRBV28 | many | CASSLGQPPYEQYF | TGTGCCAGCAGTTTGGGTCAACCTCCCTACGAGCAGTACTTC
TRBJ1-1 | . | TRBV7-6 | . | CASSLRGTEAFF | TGTGCCAGCAGTCTGAGGGGGACTGAAGCTTTCTTT
TRBJ1-5 | . | TRBV12-3/TRBV12-4 | . | CASSLDWGSNQPQHF | TGTGCCAGCAGTTTGGACTGGGGGAGCAATCAGCCCCAGCATTTT
TRBJ2-7 | TRBD1 | TRBV7-9 | medium-sized | CASSNRDRGSYEQYF | TGTGCCAGCAGCAACCGGGACAGGGGCTCCTACGAGCAGTACTTC
TRBJ1-2 | TRBD1 | TRBV12-3/TRBV12-4 | medium-sized | CASRESGTAYGYTF | TGTGCCAGCAGGGAATCCGGGACAGCCTATGGCTACACCTTC
TRBJ1-1 | . | TRBV6-2/TRBV6-3 | . | CASSLPTANTEAFF | TGTGCCAGCAGCCTTCCTACAGCTAACACTGAAGCTTTCTTT
TRBJ2-1 | . | TRBV19 | . | CASSIAGLNEQFF | TGTGCCAGTAGTATAGCGGGTTTGAATGAGCAGTTCTTC
TRBJ2-1 | TRBD2 | TRBV2 | many | CASSESWREANEQFF | TGTGCCAGCAGTGAGAGTTGGCGGGAGGCCAATGAGCAGTTCTTC
TRBJ1-6 | . | TRBV6-5 | . | CASSSQTAPHSPLHF | TGTGCCAGCAGTTCCCAGACTGCGCCCCATTCACCCCTCCACTTT
TRBJ2-3 | . | TRBV28 | . | CASSPGGSDTQYF | TGTGCCAGCAGTCCCGGAGGGTCAGATACGCAGTATTTT
TRBJ2-3 | TRBD2 | TRBV10-3 | . | CATGDGRAVPDTQYF | TGTGCCACCGGTGATGGGAGGGCGGTCCCAGATACGCAGTATTTT
TRBJ1-6 | TRBD1 | TRBV28 | . | CASSFRDRGTREQYF | TGTGCCAGCAGTTTTAGGGACAGGGGGACGCGGGAGCAGTACTTT
TRBJ2-1 | . | TRBV7-6 | . | CASSFQSYNEQFF | TGTGCCAGCAGCTTTCAGTCGTACAATGAGCAGTTCTTC
TRBJ2-3 | . | TRBV11-1 | . | CASSLPAEADTQYF | TGTGCCAGCAGCTTACCAGCGGAAGCAGATACGCAGTATTTT
TRBJ1-6 | TRBD1 | TRBV7-6 | . | CASSFDRDRVSYEQYF | TGTGCCAGCAGCTTCGACCGGGACAGGGTATCCTACGAGCAGTACTTT
TRBJ2-7 | . | TRBV7-2 | medium-sized | CASSLLASEGEQYF | TGTGCCAGCAGCTTACTAGCCTCTGAGGGGGAGCAGTACTTC
TRBJ2-3 | TRBD2 | TRBV7-4 | . | CASSLVGTNPLTDTQYF | TGTGCCAGCAGCTTAGTGGGGACTAACCCCCTCACAGATACGCAGTATTTT
TRBJ1-6 | . | TRBV7-3 | . | CASSLGSRIGNSPLHF | TGTGCCAGCAGCTTAGGCAGCCGGATCGGTAATTCACCCCTCCACTTT
TRBJ2-7 | TRBD1 | TRBV7-2 | once | CASSPTGVSEQYF | TGTGCCAGCAGCCCGACAGGGGTCTCCGAGCAGTACTTC
TRBJ2-3 | TRBD2 | TRBV6-8 | few | CASSYSGTSGPTSTDTQYF | TGTGCCAGCAGTTACTCAGGGACTAGCGGCCCCACTAGCACAGATACGCAGTATTTT
TRBJ1-2 | . | TRBV28 | many | CASIRQINYGYTF | TGTGCCAGCATACGACAGATTAACTATGGCTACACCTTC
TRBJ2-5 | TRBD1 | TRBV7-2 | . | CASSRWTGQETQYF | TGTGCCAGCAGCAGGTGGACAGGCCAAGAGACCCAGTACTTC
TRBJ2-3 | . | TRBV11-2 | . | CASSLESGHFTDTQYF | TGTGCCAGCAGCTTAGAGAGTGGACATTTCACAGATACGCAGTATTTT
TRBJ2-7 | . | TRBV25-1 | many | CASSESEGKGYEQYF | TGTGCCAGCAGTGAGTCCGAGGGGAAAGGGTACGAGCAGTACTTC
TRBJ2-5 | TRBD2 | TRBV12-3/TRBV12-4 | . | CASSLRREKETQYF | TGTGCCAGCAGTTTAAGGCGGGAGAAAGAGACCCAGTACTTC
TRBJ2-5 | . | TRBV6-2/TRBV6-3 | . | CASNGRMVKETQYF | TGTGCCAGCAATGGGAGGATGGTCAAAGAGACCCAGTACTTC
TRBJ2-7 | . | TRBV9 | many | CASSSRLDEQYF | TGTGCCAGCAGCTCCCGACTAGACGAGCAGTACTTC